The 23 T cell receptor beta chains below all came from one sample that was sequenced in a study of CD4 and CD8 cells across lung adenocarcinoma regions. From the PCR reads, TCRdb called clonotypes with MiXCR, one entry per CDR3 protein. The table includes over 10,000 distinct CDR3 sequences, about 56% detected once. The specimen was CD8+ T cells from the center of a lung tumor. The origin of the receptors is a female donor with lung adenocarcinoma. The CD4 and CD8 labels of this study may be unreliable.

By proportion, this clonotype is medium-sized (0.01 to 0.1%). The chain uses TRBV6-5 and TRBJ2-1; D is possibly TRBD1 (5 bases). CDR3 size: 13 residues. Germline CDR1 reads MNHEY; CDR2 reads SVGAGI. The ends were cut back, 8 bases at V and 5 bases at J, with 13 bases in the middle. In DNA form, the CDR3 reads TGTGCCAGCGGACATCCTATAAACAATGAGCAGTTCTTC. This translates into CASGHPINNEQFF.

This clonotype was detected a few times. V usage is TRBV12-3 or TRBV12-4 and J usage is TRBJ2-5, with 7 positions matching TRBD2. The CDR3 length is 15 residues. Trimming cost V 3 bases and J 5 bases; bases outside gene matches: 9. DNA for the CDR3: TGTGCCAGCAGTTTTGGAGGACTAGGTTTTGAGACCCAGTACTTC. Translation: CASSFGGLGFETQYF.

By sample share, this clonotype is medium-sized (0.01 to 0.1%). V and J are TRBV4-1 and TRBJ2-3; D perhaps matches TRBD2 (6 bases). V lost 1 base, J lost 0 bases, and 17 bases lay in between. Germline V gene sequence: CDR1 MGHRA, CDR2 YSYEKL. This CDR3 has 18 residues. The CDR3 loop reads CASSQADGAGGSTDTQYF. Here the CDR3 DNA reads TGCGCCAGCAGCCAAGCAGACGGGGCCGGGGGAAGCACAGATACGCAGTATTTT.

The rearrangement uses TRBV6-1 and TRBJ2-3, with D perhaps TRBD1 or TRBD2 (6 bases each). V lost 8 bases and J lost 1, with 13 bases in between. The germline V gene has CDR1 MNHNS and CDR2 SASEGT. CDR3 length: 14 residues. This CDR3 reads CASWGDTRTDTQYF. The CDR3 DNA sequence: TGTGCCAGCTGGGGGGACACCCGCACAGATACGCAGTATTTT.

The chain carries TRBV6-1 and TRBJ2-3, with 7 bases lining up with TRBD2. There are 14 residues in the CDR3. CDR1 and CDR2 (germline): MNHNS, SASEGT. This CDR3 is CAGSGAGGTDTQYF. The CDR3 bases are TGTGCGGGCAGTGGGGCCGGGGGGACAGATACGCAGTATTTT.

The table lists this clonotype with a count of one. V usage is TRBV6-1 and J usage is TRBJ2-1, with 8 positions matching TRBD2. The CDR3 is 15 amino acids. V shed 5 bases and J 9 bases; nucleotides not matched to a gene: 12. Germline V gene data show CDR1 as MNHNS and CDR2 as SASEGT. Here the CDR3 reads CASSPTGLGASEQFF. CDR3 nucleotide sequence: TGTGCCAGCAGTCCCACGGGACTAGGCGCCAGTGAGCAGTTCTTC.

This clonotype is termed medium-sized. The chain has TRBV27 and TRBJ1-2; 9 bases line up with TRBD1. This CDR3 spans 14 amino acids. Trimming at V came to 4 bases and at J to 8 bases, leaving 8 bases not matched to a gene. The germline gives CDR1 MNHEY, CDR2 SMNVEV (reference sequence). The CDR3 DNA reads as TGTGCCAGCAGTTCTGGTGGACAGGGGAACGGCTACACCTTC. Protein product: CASSSGGQGNGYTF.

The chain joins TRBV10-2 to TRBJ2-1; 11 nucleotides align to TRBD2. The end of the DNA aligns better with TRBJ2-5, so the J call may be wrong. Germline V lookup: CDR1 WSHSY, CDR2 SAAADI. The CDR3 is 14 amino acids. CDR3 amino acids: CASSVAGGWETQYF. CDR3 nucleotides: TGCGCCAGCAGTGTAGCGGGAGGGTGGGAGACCCAGTACTTC.

V gene TRBV6-1 combines with J gene TRBJ2-4; 7 positions match TRBD2. After removal of 8 bases from V and 12 bases from J, the junction contained 25 bases not matched to a gene. Germline CDR1 is MNHNS and CDR2 is SASEGT. CDR3 length: 17 amino acids. CDR3 DNA sequence: TGTGCCAGCTGTGCGGGGCTGGGAGGGCGTCAAGAAGAGACTCAGTACTTC. Protein product: CASCAGLGGRQEETQYF.

Comments on this clonotype: One end of the junction fails to match germline, which may point to a read error. The chain carries TRBV10-2 and TRBJ2-5; either TRBD1 or TRBD2 may supply D (5 bases each). The CDR3 sequence is 14 residues long. CDR1 and CDR2 (germline): WSHSY, SAAADI. CDR3 sequence (DNA): TGCGCCAGCAGTGAGCCGGGGCCCGAAGAGACCCTGAATTTC. This sequence encodes CASSEPGPEETLNF.

This rearrangement joins TRBV6-1 to TRBJ2-1; D may be TRBD2 (5 bases). Germline V gene data show CDR1 as MNHNS and CDR2 as SASEGT. V lost 6 bases to trimming and J lost 9 bases, with 12 bases between them. There are 12 residues in the CDR3. Here the CDR3 reads CASRTSDFEQFF. CDR3 DNA: TGTGCCAGCAGAACTAGTGATTTTGAGCAGTTCTTC.

The chain employs TRBV10-1 and TRBJ2-5; 14 positions agree with TRBD2. Germline V CDR1 and CDR2: WNHNN, SYGVQD (reference sequence). The CDR3 is 17 residues long. V was pared by 0 bases and J by 4 bases, with 4 bases of the junction left unmatched. CDR3 sequence: CASSESKGLAGVETQYF. CDR3 DNA sequence: TGCGCCAGCAGTGAGTCGAAGGGACTAGCGGGAGTAGAGACCCAGTACTTC.

This clonotype is a singleton in its sample. J is TRBJ2-3 and V is TRBV6-1; D may be TRBD2 (6 bases). This CDR3 is 16 amino acids long. Trimming removed 0 bases at V and 4 bases at J, with 14 bases between. Germline assignment: CDR1 MNHNS and CDR2 SASEGT. CDR3 sequence: CASSEAPRGWADTQYF. CDR3 in DNA: TGTGCCAGCAGTGAAGCGCCGCGGGGATGGGCAGATACGCAGTATTTT.

Remarks on this clonotype: At one boundary the junction diverges from the germline segment, which might be a read error. The chain couples TRBV6-5 to TRBJ2-3; the D is unclear. Germline-derived CDR1 and CDR2 are MNHEY and SVGAGI. The CDR3 extends over 16 amino acids. CDR3 nucleotides: TGTGCCAGCAGCTATAATGGGCTGTTGGGCAAAAATACTCAGTATTTC. It encodes CASSYNGLLGKNTQYF.

The chain employs TRBV6-5 and TRBJ2-1, with 10 bases matching TRBD1. V lost 4 bases and J lost 8; bases outside the gene matches: 11. This CDR3 comprises 16 residues. CDR1 MNHEY and CDR2 SVGAGI come from the germline V gene. The CDR3 DNA is TGTGCCAGCAGTTCCCCCAGGGGGACAGGGGTGGATGAGCAGTTCTTC. Amino acid sequence: CASSSPRGTGVDEQFF.

The V and J genes are TRBV6-1 and TRBJ2-1, with D unclear. CDR1 and CDR2 (germline): MNHNS, SASEGT. The germline V and J ends were trimmed by 2 bases and 3 bases, with 5 bases remaining between them. There are 13 residues in the CDR3. In DNA, the CDR3 is TGTGCCAGCAGTGAAATCTACTACAATGAGCAGTTCTTC. Protein product: CASSEIYYNEQFF.

This clonotype has ten or more counts. This chain links TRBV6-5 with TRBJ2-1; D gene unclear. Germline loops: CDR1 MNHEY, CDR2 SVGAGI. The CDR3 spans 13 residues. Trimming took off 4 bases at V and 3 bases at J, with 7 bases between the two ends. The CDR3 protein is CASSSTNYNEQFF. DNA for the CDR3: TGTGCCAGCAGTTCCACAAACTACAATGAGCAGTTCTTC.

In the case of this clonotype: No conserved phenylalanine or tryptophan is present at the end of the CDR3, so a read error is the likely explanation. No DNA is shown, since the ends of the CDR3 on it are uncertain; the CDR3 is the one TCRdb lists. This chain uses TRBV7-5 with TRBJ2-1; the table's D gene call, TRBD2, was not cross checked with the DNA. TRBV7-5 is deemed a pseudogene. The CDR3 is made up of 10 amino acids, end residues included. The CDR3 is CISVPEALSG.

This clonotype appeared once. The V call is TRBV6-1, the J call TRBJ2-3; 8 bases map to TRBD2. Germline V gives CDR1 MNHNS, CDR2 SASEGT. Unmatched junction bases numbered 10, after V lost 6 bases and J lost 2 bases. There are 16 residues in the CDR3. DNA of the CDR3: TGTGCCAGCAGGGGTAGCGGGGACCCAGCCACAGATACGCAGTATTTT. It specifies CASRGSGDPATDTQYF.

In its sample, this clonotype was seen many times. The chain combines TRBV7-6 with TRBJ1-6; TRBD1 might be the D (6 bases). Germline V lookup: CDR1 SGHVS, CDR2 FNYEAQ. The ends were cut back, 2 bases at V and 8 bases at J, with 19 bases in the middle. The CDR3 runs 17 residues. The CDR3 bases are TGTGCCAGCAGCTTAACCCCAGGGGTGGCGGGCGATTCACCCCTCCACTTT. The encoded protein is CASSLTPGVAGDSPLHF.

The J gene is TRBJ2-3, the V gene TRBV7-2; D unresolved. Germline values: CDR1 SGHTA, CDR2 FQGNSA. The V end was cut by 5 bases, the J end by 1 base, with 13 bases between. The CDR3 spans 15 residues. The DNA of the CDR3 is TGTGCCAGCAGCCATGAGGATTATGGCACAGATACGCAGTATTTT. This translates into CASSHEDYGTDTQYF.

This rearrangement joins TRBV14 to TRBJ1-2; no definite D call. Trimming stripped 0 bases from V and 5 bases from J, with 10 bases between. The CDR3 covers 14 residues. Germline CDR1 SGHDN, CDR2 FVKESK. The CDR3 region has the DNA TGTGCCAGCAGCCAAGAGGCAAACTGGTATGGCTACACCTTC. This gives the protein CASSQEANWYGYTF.

This clonotype has only a few counts. The genes are TRBV4-1 and TRBJ1-1; 7 bases align to TRBD1. Germline-derived CDR1 and CDR2 are MGHRA and YSYEKL. This CDR3 has 14 residues. Trimming cost V 5 bases and J 1 base; bases outside gene matches: 4. The CDR3 sequence: CASSEGTENTEAFF. In DNA, the CDR3 is TGCGCCAGCAGCGAAGGGACAGAGAACACTGAAGCTTTCTTT.